The 27 T cell receptor beta chains listed next were all sequenced from one sample in a study of shared clonotypes between healthy human individuals (dated by TCRdb to 2020 to 2021). CD8 naive samples were obtained by positive selection for CCR7 among CD45RO-negative cells, yielding a CD45RA+CCR7+ population from which TemRA cells were excluded. The library was prepared using the immunoSEQ multiplex PCR assay. As stored in TCRdb, this immuneACCESS dataset retains in-frame rearrangements with V and J assigned. A fraction of the clones does not appear; measured against another copy, unresolved V genes explain less than half of the discrepancy, and the remainder lacks a known reason. The sample contains about 680,000 clones, about 90% of them found a single time. Of the sample, about 24% falls within the top ten clones. The specimen was naive CD8+ T cells sorted from blood. The sample's cell subset or site label, decoded: CD45RA+CCR7+. The receptor source for this set is a man younger than 40 in good health.

Turning to this clone: Other DNA sequences in this sample translate to the same CDR3. The chain combines TRBV28 with TRBJ2-7; D unclear. The V gene lost 4 bases and the J gene lost 1 base, with 8 bases spanning the gap. Germline CDR1 and CDR2: MDHEN and SYDVKM. This CDR3 has 13 amino acids. The CDR3 DNA sequence: TGTGCCAGCAGTTCAGTGGGGTCCTACGAGCAGTACTTC. Translated: CASSSVGSYEQYF.

This sequence joins TRBV7-2 and TRBJ2-5; 8 bases line up with TRBD2. V lost 1 base to trimming and J lost 0 bases; unmatched junction nucleotides: 7. CDR1 is SGHTA and CDR2 is FQGNSA in the germline V gene. The CDR3 has 17 residues. This chain's CDR3 is CASSLVGSGGYQETQYF. DNA of the CDR3: TGTGCCAGCAGCTTAGTTGGGTCGGGAGGGTACCAAGAGACCCAGTACTTC.

The CDR3 DNA sequence: TGTGCCAGCAGTGAGCGAACCTCCTACGAGCAGTACTTC. Translation gives CASSERTSYEQYF. V is TRBV2 and J is TRBJ2-7, with D unresolved. The length of the CDR3 is 13 residues. From germline, CDR1 is SNHLY and CDR2 FYNNEI. Between the trimmed V and J ends, which lost 3 bases and 0 bases, there was a span of 6 bases.

V gene TRBV6-6 combines with J gene TRBJ1-5; no clear D gene. Germline lookup yields CDR1 MNHNY and CDR2 SVGAGI (reference sequence). V was trimmed by 0 bases and J by 1 base, leaving 4 bases between them. CDR3 length equals 14 residues. CDR3 sequence reads: CASSYSFSNQPQHF. CDR3 sequence (DNA): TGTGCCAGCAGTTACTCCTTCAGCAATCAGCCCCAGCATTTT.

The chain couples TRBV4-3 to TRBJ2-7, with D possibly being TRBD1 (6 bases). CDR3 length equals 15 residues. V lost 0 bases and J 5 bases, leaving 14 bases between the germline ends. CDR1 is LGHNA and CDR2 is YSLEER in the germline V gene. In nucleotides, the CDR3 is TGCGCCAGCAGCCAAGACAGGGGCCGAAACAACGAGCAGTACTTC. Protein sequence: CASSQDRGRNNEQYF.

This chain links TRBV2 with TRBJ2-7; TRBD2 matches at 12 bases. CDR1 and CDR2 (germline): SNHLY, FYNNEI. V lost 6 bases, J lost 6 bases, and 12 bases stayed unmatched. The CDR3 has 16 amino acids. The CDR3 reads CASSARLAGERSEQYF. The CDR3 DNA is TGTGCCAGCAGCGCCCGACTAGCGGGAGAGCGGAGCGAGCAGTACTTC.

Only one count was recorded for this clone. J is TRBJ2-5 and V is TRBV14; weak D call: TRBD2 (6 bases). Germline CDR1 is SGHDN and CDR2 is FVKESK. Trimming pared 4 bases from V and 2 bases from J, leaving 17 bases between. The CDR3 consists of 16 residues. This CDR3 reads CASSLGVSGIQETQYF. The CDR3, as DNA: TGTGCCAGCAGCCTTGGGGTTAGCGGTATACAAGAGACCCAGTACTTC.

This clone was observed a single time. V is TRBV27 and J is TRBJ2-7; the D is unclear. The CDR3 consists of 10 residues. Germline assignment: CDR1 MNHEY and CDR2 SMNVEV (reference sequence). V lost 8 bases to trimming and J lost 5 bases, with 7 bases between them. CDR3 in amino acids: CASGINEQYF. CDR3 in DNA: TGTGCCAGCGGAATTAACGAGCAGTACTTC.

The chain recombines TRBV6-6 with TRBJ2-1; TRBD2 matches at 11 bases. V shed 6 bases, J shed 4 bases, and the junction held 8 bases outside the gene matches. CDR3 size: 16 residues. Germline lookup yields CDR1 MNHNY and CDR2 SVGAGI (reference sequence). CDR3 in amino acids: CASSHGLAGGYNEQFF. CDR3 coding DNA: TGTGCCAGCAGCCACGGGCTAGCGGGAGGTTACAATGAGCAGTTCTTC.

V usage is TRBV15 and J usage is TRBJ1-4; D ambiguous. Germline values: CDR1 LNHNV, CDR2 YYDKDF (reference sequence). This CDR3 contains 15 residues. Between the trimmed V and J ends, which lost 0 bases and 5 bases, there was a span of 10 bases. The CDR3 sequence is CATSRDRMENEKLFF. The CDR3 DNA reads TGTGCCACCAGCAGAGATCGGATGGAGAATGAAAAACTGTTTTTT.

This rearrangement joins TRBV5-3 to TRBJ2-1, with 11 nucleotides matching TRBD2. TRBV5-3 has ORF status, its function being uncertain. Germline trimming cut 4 bases from V and 2 bases from J; bases unmatched to any gene: 5. This CDR3 contains 16 residues. DNA for the CDR3: TGTGCCAGAAGCCGGGTAGCGGGAGGGCCCTACAATGAGCAGTTCTTC. Translated: CARSRVAGGPYNEQFF.

The rearrangement joins TRBV29-1 to TRBJ1-2, with TRBD1 matching 8 bases. The junction had 15 bases not matched to a gene; V was cut back by 7 bases and J by 2 bases. The germline V gene has CDR1 SQVTM and CDR2 ANQGSEA. The CDR3 spans 16 residues. The CDR3 sequence is CSALDGTGGRNYGYTF. The CDR3 DNA is TGCAGCGCGCTCGATGGTACAGGGGGTAGGAACTATGGCTACACCTTC.

This clone has just one count. This rearrangement joins TRBV7-9 to TRBJ2-1; 7 bases agree with TRBD2. The CDR3 is 14 residues long. The germline V gene has CDR1 SEHNR and CDR2 FQNEAQ (reference sequence). The junction had 8 bases not matched to a gene; V was cut back by 5 bases and J by 7 bases. In DNA, the CDR3 is TGTGCCAGCAGCCGCACGGCGGGAGAAAATGAGCAGTTCTTC. Protein: CASSRTAGENEQFF.

This clone was recorded once. This chain links TRBV10-3 with TRBJ2-7; 13 nucleotides match TRBD2. The CDR3 contains 13 residues. Losses at the gene ends were 11 bases for V and 3 bases for J; bases not matched to a gene: 4. Germline values: CDR1 ENHRY, CDR2 SYGVKD. CDR3 residues: CAAGLAGLYEQYF. The CDR3 DNA reads as TGTGCCGCGGGACTAGCGGGACTCTACGAGCAGTACTTC.

The chain couples TRBV6-1 to TRBJ1-5; 8 bases are shared with TRBD1. J was trimmed by 1 base and V by 6 bases; bases with no gene match: 5. This CDR3 region has 15 residues. Germline V gives CDR1 MNHNS, CDR2 SASEGT. CDR3 region: CASRPRQGSNQPQHF. The CDR3 coding sequence is TGTGCCAGCAGGCCCCGACAGGGGAGCAATCAGCCCCAGCATTTT.

This clone was detected once. This rearrangement joins TRBV7-2 to TRBJ2-7, with D maybe TRBD2 (6 bases). The CDR3 length is 19 residues. Germline CDR1 reads SGHTA; CDR2 reads FQGNSA. The germline V and J ends were trimmed by 1 base and 3 bases, with 25 bases remaining between them. The CDR3 is CASSLVTHGTFRADYEQYF. The DNA of the CDR3 is TGTGCCAGCAGCTTAGTTACACATGGGACTTTTAGGGCCGACTACGAGCAGTACTTC.

On this clone itself: At one end the junction does not follow the germline gene, possibly because of a read error. This chain links TRBV23-1 with TRBJ2-1; 7 nucleotides agree with TRBD1. TRBV23-1 is treated as an ORF (open reading frame) with a function not yet certain. The CDR3 covers 12 residues. The DNA of the CDR3 is TGCGCCAGCATCCTCTCACCGGGACAGAGGGTCTTC. Translated, it gives CASILSPGQRVF.

The chain is built from TRBV29-1 and TRBJ2-2; no clear D. CDR1 and CDR2 (germline): SQVTM, ANQGSEA. This CDR3 is built from 13 residues. V lost 8 bases to trimming and J lost 6 bases, with 16 bases between them. The CDR3 DNA sequence: TGCAGCTGTCAGGACGCCCTTGCCGGGGAGCTGTTTTTT. Translation gives CSCQDALAGELFF.

V gene TRBV19 combines with J gene TRBJ1-4, with D perhaps TRBD1 (6 bases). Germline values: CDR1 LNHDA, CDR2 SQIVND (reference sequence). V shed 3 bases and J shed 3 bases, with 11 bases lying between them. This CDR3 region has 15 residues. CDR3 residues: CASSMLGQPNEKLFF. The CDR3 DNA reads TGTGCCAGTAGTATGCTCGGACAGCCTAATGAAAAACTGTTTTTT. Full variable domain (rest looked up from reference TRBV19 and TRBJ1-4): DGGITQSPKYLFRKEGQNVTLSCEQNLNHDAMYWYRQDPGQGLRLIYYSQIVNDFQKGDIAEGYSVSREKKESFPLTVTSAQKNPTAFYLCASSMLGQPNEKLFFGSGTQLSVL.

This clone was seen a few times. The chain links TRBV30 to TRBJ1-1; no reliable D call. Trimming cost V 0 bases and J 5 bases, with 10 bases left between them. This CDR3 spans 13 amino acids. The germline V gene has CDR1 GTSNPN and CDR2 SVGIG (reference sequence). As DNA, the CDR3 is TGTGCCTGGAGTGTATTGGGTCCTACTGAAGCTTTCTTT. Translated: CAWSVLGPTEAFF.

Points on this clone: In the same sample, other DNA sequences code for this CDR3. The V and J genes are TRBV5-1 and TRBJ2-1, with 9 bases aligning to TRBD2. Germline V gives CDR1 SGHRS, CDR2 YFSETQ. The CDR3 contains 17 residues. With 0 bases clipped from V and 0 bases from J, the junction kept 4 bases outside the gene matches. CDR3 coding DNA: TGCGCCAGCAGCTTGGGGCTAGCGGGGAGCTCCTACAATGAGCAGTTCTTC. Amino acid sequence: CASSLGLAGSSYNEQFF.

This chain links TRBV7-8 with TRBJ1-1; TRBD1 aligns across 9 bases. The CDR3 spans 15 residues. Germline values: CDR1 SGHVS, CDR2 FQNEAQ. After removal of 3 bases from V and 5 bases from J, the junction contained 7 bases not matched to a gene. The CDR3 DNA follows: TGTGCCAGCAGCTTGACCGGGACAGGGATAACTGAAGCTTTCTTT. This gives the protein CASSLTGTGITEAFF.

The genes are TRBV4-1 and TRBJ2-5, with a tentative D call TRBD1 (5 bases). The CDR3 is made up of 14 amino acids. Germline CDR1 and CDR2: MGHRA and YSYEKL. The V end lost 1 base, the J end lost 1 base, and 7 bases lay between the germline ends. The CDR3 nucleotides are TGCGCCAGCAGCCAAGGGACACCCCAAGAGACCCAGTACTTC. Translating gives CASSQGTPQETQYF.

The V gene is TRBV28, the J gene TRBJ2-7, with TRBD1 as a possible D gene (6 bases). Trimming removed 6 bases from V and 0 bases from J, with 12 bases in between. Germline CDR1 is MDHEN and CDR2 is SYDVKM. The CDR3 consists of 14 residues. Written as DNA, the CDR3 is TGTGCCAGCAGAAAACAGGGAAGCTCCTACGAGCAGTACTTC. It translates to CASRKQGSSYEQYF.

The sample holds one count of this clone. The rearrangement links TRBV7-2 to TRBJ2-1; D is ambiguous. From germline, CDR1 is SGHTA and CDR2 FQGNSA. V gave up 3 bases and J gave up 0 bases, with 12 bases separating them. The length of the CDR3 is 16 residues. The CDR3 sequence is CASSFNPPSSYNEQFF. The CDR3 DNA is TGTGCCAGCAGCTTTAACCCACCGAGCTCCTACAATGAGCAGTTCTTC.

In its sample, this clone was seen a few times. The chain's CDR3 is CASRATELYGYTF. For the CDR3, the DNA is TGTGCCAGCAGGGCCACAGAACTCTATGGCTACACCTTC. The chain carries TRBV7-9 and TRBJ1-2; D gene ambiguous. Germline lookup yields CDR1 SEHNR and CDR2 FQNEAQ (reference sequence). The CDR3 is 13 amino acids. V was trimmed by 6 bases and J by 4 bases, leaving 12 bases between them.

The rearrangement joins TRBV4-1 to TRBJ1-2; D is uncertain. This CDR3 comprises 12 residues. The germline CDR1 and CDR2 sequences are MGHRA and YSYEKL. The V end was cut by 3 bases, the J end by 3 bases, with 5 bases between. The chain's CDR3 is CASSQGDYGYTF. In DNA, the CDR3 is TGCGCCAGCAGCCAGGGAGACTATGGCTACACCTTC.